This entry is about one TCR beta chain. This sample stems from a study of cytomegalovirus exposure and HLA in healthy donors. Study overall: Out of fewer than 500 genotyped donors, approximately 84% belonged to the Caucasian-associated ancestry cluster.

Per germline, CDR1 SGHRS and CDR2 YFSETQ. The CDR3 is 14 residues long. Unmatched junction bases numbered 3, after V lost 1 base and J lost 6 bases. With 60 Vbeta and 13 Jbeta primers, the PCR was carried out. Sequencing was performed with immunoSEQ multiplex PCR; in TCRdb, only in-frame clones are kept and a portion is missing. The sample contains 200,000 to 250,000 clones, around 86% of which appear only once. Sequencing was carried out using PBMCs. The receptor was isolated from a woman aged 45-65 years in good health and CMV-seropositive. The rearrangement links TRBV5-1 to TRBJ1-1, with 10 bases fitting TRBD1. CDR3 sequence: CASSLTGQGAEAFF. CDR3 nucleotides: TGCGCCAGCAGCTTGACCGGACAGGGGGCTGAAGCTTTCTTT. Using reference TRBV5-1 and TRBJ1-1 for the parts outside the CDR3, the full variable domain is KAGVTQTPRYLIKTRGQQVTLSCSPISGHRSVSWYQQTPGQGLQFLFEYFSETQRNKGNFPGRFSGRQFSNSRSEMNVSTLELGDSALYLCASSLTGQGAEAFFGQGTRLTVV.